This T cell receptor (beta chain) is drawn from a study of T cells in Graves' hyperthyroidism and ophthalmopathy. Study results and caveats: Peripheral blood also featured most of the thyroid clonotypes expanded above 0.001. Ophthalmopathy prediction by the model preceded onset by a median approximately 6.9 months.

Germline values: CDR1 MDHEN, CDR2 SYDVKM. Trimming shortened V by 3 bases and J by 6 bases, and 21 bases separated the two germline ends. There are 16 residues in the CDR3. The source material, RNA transcripts, was used to amplify TCR beta CDR3 regions. The primer set for the first-round RT-PCR of the TCR CDR3 was HTBI. TCRdb analysed the multiplex PCR reads with MiXCR anew, one entry per CDR3 protein. The data contain hundreds of thousands of distinct CDR3 sequences, just under 20% of them singletons. The table lists this clonotype with many counts. No antigen is known for it. Ophthalmopathy in the patients scored at least 3 on Clinical Activity Score and at least 4 on NOSPECS grade, lasting under 3 months. PBMCs were collected from a roughly 9.7 ml volume of fresh peripheral blood.

The clonotype originates from a man between 35 and 55 years old with Graves' ophthalmopathy. The V call is TRBV28, the J call TRBJ2-7; tentatively, D is TRBD1 (5 bases). The sequencing sample was made of blood. CDR3 bases: TGTGCCAGCAGTTTTGGGGCCTTAAGGCGAAAACCCGAGCAGTACTTC. Encoded protein: CASSFGALRRKPEQYF.